This T cell receptor (beta chain) was sequenced for a study of shared clonotypes between healthy human individuals. Study results and limitations: Researchers sampled only blood; tissue repertoires likely differ. It was observed that around 5% of naive CD4 clonotypes were shared across a handful of donors.

Only one count was recorded for this clone. The antigen is undetermined. The CDR3 runs to 17 residues. Per germline, CDR1 MDHEN and CDR2 SYDVKM. The germline V and J ends were trimmed by 6 bases and 5 bases, with 25 bases remaining between them. The study enrolled healthy HIV-negative adults without recent acute infections or vaccinations as donors. Clones were sequenced by immunoSEQ multiplex PCR, and TCRdb holds only the in-frame ones, with some missing. The sample consists of 2 million to 3 million clones, 93% of them appearing once. This sequence was found in a man aged 18 to 35 in good health. Some clones in this sample may be carry-over from other donors' samples. The chain uses TRBV28 and TRBJ1-1; the D is unclear. The sequencing input was naive CD4+ T cells from PBMCs. Specified subset: CD45RA+ positively selected. The CDR3 bases are TGTGCCAGCAGGAGTCAAAAGGGCAGCGAGGAGAGTACTGAAGCTTTCTTT. Encoded protein: CASRSQKGSEESTEAFF.